This T cell receptor beta chain appears in the sequencing data of a study of cytomegalovirus exposure and HLA in healthy donors. The germline V gene has CDR1 LNHNV and CDR2 YYDKDF (reference sequence). Trimming cost V 2 bases and J 0 bases, with 13 bases left between them. The CDR3 is 16 residues long. Researchers ran the PCR with 60 Vbeta and 13 Jbeta primers. Clones were sequenced by immunoSEQ multiplex PCR, and TCRdb holds only the in-frame ones, with some missing. The profile shows approximately 180,000 clones, around 80% of them singletons. V usage is TRBV15 and J usage is TRBJ2-5, with D tentatively TRBD2 (5 bases). This TCR came from a woman in her late teens or twenties in good health and CMV-seronegative. Sequenced: PBMCs. CDR3 nucleotides: TGTGCCACCAGCAGATCCACGAGAGGGTACCAAGAGACCCAGTACTTC. It specifies CATSRSTRGYQETQYF.